Presented here are 26 T cell receptor beta chains from one specimen sequenced in a study of blood T cell repertoires in COVID-19. The table came from immunoSEQ multiplex PCR; TCRdb's copy has only in-frame clones and leaves some out. The sample records about 220,000 clones, about four fifths being singletons. The sample taken for sequencing was peripheral blood. The receptors were gathered from a woman between 55 and 75 years old with acute or convalescent COVID-19.

A few counts support this clone. The chain carries TRBV5-1 and TRBJ2-7; 9 bases match TRBD2. The CDR3 contains 15 residues. V was pared by 0 bases and J by 3 bases, with 4 bases of the junction left unmatched. Germline V gene sequence: CDR1 SGHRS, CDR2 YFSETQ. The CDR3, as DNA: TGCGCCAGCAGCTTGGCGACTAGCGGTTACTACGAGCAGTACTTC. Translating gives CASSLATSGYYEQYF. The complete variable domain, with remaining parts taken from reference TRBV5-1 and TRBJ2-7, reads KAGVTQTPRYLIKTRGQQVTLSCSPISGHRSVSWYQQTPGQGLQFLFEYFSETQRNKGNFPGRFSGRQFSNSRSEMNVSTLELGDSALYLCASSLATSGYYEQYFGPGTRLTVT.

The rearrangement uses TRBV3-1 (or the pseudogene TRBV3-2) and TRBJ1-2; D is unresolved. The V gene's germline CDR1 is LGHDT and CDR2 YNNKEL (reference sequence). V lost 2 bases to trimming and J lost 3 bases, with 16 bases between them. This CDR3 is 16 amino acids long. The CDR3 here is CASSQMDSLPYYGYTF. The DNA of the CDR3 is TGTGCCAGCAGCCAAATGGACTCCCTCCCTTACTATGGCTACACCTTC.

The chain employs TRBV7-2 and TRBJ1-6; no clear D gene. V was clipped by 0 bases and J by 6 bases, with 9 bases between them. CDR3 length equals 15 residues. Germline CDR1 reads SGHTA; CDR2 reads FQGNSA. This chain's CDR3 is CASSLAGIGNSPLHF. The CDR3 nucleotides are TGTGCCAGCAGCTTAGCCGGGATTGGTAATTCACCCCTCCACTTT.

As concerns this clone: Other DNA sequences in the same sample also yield this CDR3. The V gene is TRBV7-2, the J gene TRBJ1-2; no reliable D call. CDR3 size: 14 residues. From germline, CDR1 is SGHTA and CDR2 FQGNSA. V lost 4 bases to trimming and J lost 0 bases, with 9 bases between them. Here the CDR3 DNA reads TGTGCCAGCAGCTCACCCGGGACTAACTATGGCTACACCTTC. Protein product: CASSSPGTNYGYTF. Full variable domain (rest looked up from reference TRBV7-2 and TRBJ1-2): GAGVSQSPSNKVTEKGKDVELRCDPISGHTALYWYRQSLGQGLEFLIYFQGNSAPDKSGLPSDRFSAERTGGSVSTLTIQRTQQEDSAVYLCASSSPGTNYGYTFGSGTRLTVV.

This chain uses TRBV3-1 (or the pseudogene TRBV3-2) with TRBJ2-2; 8 positions agree with TRBD1. The CDR3 consists of 16 residues. CDR1 is LGHDT, CDR2 YNNKEL, per germline (reference sequence). The V gene end was trimmed by 4 bases and the J gene end by 0 bases; junction bases not matched to a gene: 4. CDR3 protein: CASSRGGQANTGELFF. DNA for the CDR3: TGTGCCAGCAGCCGAGGGGGACAGGCGAACACCGGGGAGCTGTTTTTT.

This chain connects TRBV9 to TRBJ2-4; D is perhaps TRBD1 (5 bases). Germline V gene lookup returns CDR1 SGDLS and CDR2 YYNGEE. Trimming pared 0 bases from V and 4 bases from J, leaving 11 bases between. CDR3 length equals 15 residues. The CDR3, as DNA: TGTGCCAGCAGCGTAGGGTCAGGGCTAAAAAACATTCAGTACTTC. Amino acid sequence: CASSVGSGLKNIQYF. The full variable domain, with the rest looked up from reference TRBV9 and TRBJ2-4, is DSGVTQTPKHLITATGQRVTLRCSPRSGDLSVYWYQQSLDQGLQFLIQYYNGEERAKGNILERFSAQQFPDLHSELNLSSLELGDSALYFCASSVGSGLKNIQYFGAGTRLSVL.

The CDR3 loop is CASSRDRAGVGTDTQYF. The CDR3 DNA reads as TGTGCCAGTAGCCGAGATAGGGCGGGGGTAGGCACAGATACGCAGTATTTT. V usage is TRBV19 and J usage is TRBJ2-3, with 7 bases fitting TRBD2. Germline-derived CDR1 and CDR2 are LNHDA and SQIVND (reference sequence). V lost 6 bases to trimming and J lost 1 base; unmatched junction nucleotides: 13. The CDR3 loop spans 17 amino acids.

This rearrangement joins TRBV21-1 to TRBJ1-1; the D segment call TRBD1 is taken from the table without a DNA check. TRBV21-1 is a listed pseudogene. The CDR3 spans 17 residues. CDR3 residues: CASSSSLGDYANTEAFF. The DNA for the CDR3 is TGTGCCAGCAGCTCGTCTTTAGGGGATTACGCGAACACTGAAGCTTTCTTT.

CDR3 amino acids: CASRPTSYRELFF. CDR3 in DNA: TGTGCCAGCAGGCCGACTAGTTACCGGGAGCTGTTTTTT. This chain links TRBV2 with TRBJ2-2; possibly TRBD2 for D (6 bases). Germline V gene lookup returns CDR1 SNHLY and CDR2 FYNNEI. Trimming took off 6 bases at V and 9 bases at J, with 14 bases between the two ends. This CDR3 is built from 13 residues.

The rearrangement joins TRBV24-1 to TRBJ2-7, with 9 bases that match TRBD1. Trimming cost V 2 bases and J 2 bases; bases outside gene matches: 6. The CDR3 contains 16 residues. CDR1 is KGHDR and CDR2 is SFDVKD in the germline V gene. CDR3 DNA: TGTGCCACCAGTGATTATACGGACAGGGGAACCTACGAGCAGTACTTC. Encoded protein: CATSDYTDRGTYEQYF.

The rearrangement joins TRBV7-2 to TRBJ2-7, with 9 bases lining up with TRBD2. Germline CDR1 reads SGHTA; CDR2 reads FQGNSA. The CDR3 has 16 residues. Trimming cost V 5 bases and J 4 bases; bases outside gene matches: 12. The CDR3 spells CASSRSTAGGIYEQYF. DNA of the CDR3: TGTGCCAGCAGCCGCTCTACAGCGGGGGGAATATACGAGCAGTACTTC.

This chain uses TRBV7-6 with TRBJ2-1; the match to TRBD1 covers 8 bases. Germline CDR1 reads SGHVS; CDR2 reads FNYEAQ. After removal of 5 bases from V and 9 bases from J, the junction contained 6 bases not matched to a gene. This CDR3 has 13 residues. DNA of the CDR3: TGTGCCAGCAGCCCGACAGGGGTGAGTGAGCAGTTCTTC. This sequence encodes CASSPTGVSEQFF.

The rearrangement links TRBV19 to TRBJ1-2; D is ambiguous. CDR3 length: 15 residues. CDR1 is LNHDA and CDR2 is SQIVND in the germline V gene (reference sequence). Trimming took off 4 bases at V and 4 bases at J, with 16 bases between the two ends. Written as DNA, the CDR3 is TGTGCCAGTAGTACAAAAAGGACGGGGATCTATGGCTACACCTTC. Its translation is CASSTKRTGIYGYTF.

CDR3 in DNA: TGCGCCAGCAGCCACAACAGGGGTCCCTACAATGAGCAGTTCTTC. It yields the protein CASSHNRGPYNEQFF. The chain recombines TRBV4-3 with TRBJ2-1; 7 nucleotides match TRBD1. CDR1 is LGHNA, CDR2 YSLEER, per germline. CDR3 length: 15 residues. The V and J ends lost 3 bases and 2 bases, in that order; junction bases with no gene match: 4.

The J gene is TRBJ2-3, the V gene TRBV7-3; 8 bases are a match to TRBD2. The CDR3 covers 15 residues. Trimming took 2 bases from V and 4 from J; bases not matched to a gene: 5. Germline V gene data show CDR1 as SGHTA and CDR2 as FQGTGA. In nucleotides, the CDR3 is TGTGCCAGCAGCTTAGGGGGACTAGTTTCAGATACGCAGTATTTT. It encodes CASSLGGLVSDTQYF.

This clone came up a few times. The V gene is TRBV6-5, the J gene TRBJ1-2; D is ambiguous. With 7 bases removed from V and 7 bases from J, the gap between germline ends came to 10 bases. The CDR3 totals 11 residues. CDR1 is MNHEY and CDR2 is SVGAGI in the germline V gene. CDR3 nucleotide sequence: TGTGCCAGCAAAATCCACGGTGGCTACACCTTC. It codes for CASKIHGGYTF.

This chain joins TRBV27 and TRBJ1-6, with TRBD1 matching over 9 bases. Germline loops: CDR1 MNHEY, CDR2 SMNVEV (reference sequence). The CDR3 covers 14 residues. Trimming cost V 5 bases and J 6 bases; bases outside gene matches: 2. Here the CDR3 reads CASSAGQGNSPLHF. CDR3 DNA sequence: TGTGCCAGCAGTGCGGGACAGGGTAATTCACCCCTCCACTTT.

The chain carries TRBV13 and TRBJ1-3, with D uncertain. The CDR3 is made up of 14 amino acids. Per germline, CDR1 PRHDT and CDR2 FYEKMQ (reference sequence). The V gene lost 5 bases and the J gene lost 9 bases, with 17 bases spanning the gap. CDR3 region: CASSGNRRRGTIYF. The CDR3 DNA reads as TGTGCCAGCAGCGGAAACCGGAGGCGGGGCACCATATATTTT.

This clone was detected only once. J is TRBJ1-2 and V is TRBV4-2; D unclear. V gave up 0 bases and J gave up 5 bases, with 13 bases separating them. CDR3 length: 15 amino acids. Germline assignment: CDR1 LGHNA and CDR2 YNFKEQ. The CDR3 sequence: CASSQEGTGKYGYTF. The CDR3 DNA reads as TGTGCCAGCAGCCAAGAGGGCACGGGAAAATATGGCTACACCTTC.

V is TRBV19 and J is TRBJ1-2, with a tentative D call TRBD1 (6 bases). The V end lost 3 bases, the J end lost 8 bases, and 16 bases lay between the germline ends. Germline lookup yields CDR1 LNHDA and CDR2 SQIVND (reference sequence). The CDR3 runs 14 residues. The CDR3 DNA follows: TGTGCCAGTAGTATCGAGGACAGCCCGGCGGGCTACACCTTC. Encoded protein: CASSIEDSPAGYTF.

This clone was found once. The chain employs TRBV5-1 and TRBJ1-2; unclear D gene. The ends were cut back, 3 bases at V and 2 bases at J, with 14 bases in the middle. The CDR3 has 15 amino acids. Germline V gene data show CDR1 as SGHRS and CDR2 as YFSETQ. CDR3 nucleotides: TGCGCCAGCAGCTCATCGACATTCCTCAACTATGGCTACACCTTC. It specifies CASSSSTFLNYGYTF. The variable domain in full, with the rest retrieved from reference TRBV5-1 and TRBJ1-2, is KAGVTQTPRYLIKTRGQQVTLSCSPISGHRSVSWYQQTPGQGLQFLFEYFSETQRNKGNFPGRFSGRQFSNSRSEMNVSTLELGDSALYLCASSSSTFLNYGYTFGSGTRLTVV.

The chain combines TRBV11-2 with TRBJ1-1, with D perhaps matching TRBD1 (6 bases). The CDR3 loop spans 13 amino acids. Deletions cut 4 bases from V and 4 bases from J, with 10 bases between. Germline CDR1 is SGHAT and CDR2 is FQNNGV. The CDR3 sequence: CASSSQGPTEAFF. CDR3 sequence (DNA): TGTGCCAGCAGCTCACAGGGTCCCACTGAAGCTTTCTTT. The variable domain in full, with the rest retrieved from reference TRBV11-2 and TRBJ1-1, is EAGVAQSPRYKIIEKRQSVAFWCNPISGHATLYWYQQILGQGPKLLIQFQNNGVVDDSQLPKDRFSAERLKGVDSTLKIQPAKLEDSAVYLCASSSQGPTEAFFGQGTRLTVV.

The chain links TRBV21-1 to TRBJ1-5; the table gives TRBD1 as D, unverified against the DNA. TRBV21-1 is described as a pseudogene. The CDR3 has 16 residues. DNA of the CDR3: TGTGCCAGCAGCAAACACAGGGATTTGGGCAATCAGCCCCAGCATTTT. Its translation: CASSKHRDLGNQPQHF.

The chain joins TRBV11-1 to TRBJ1-2, with D hard to call. V lost 4 bases and J lost 2, with 5 bases in between. The CDR3 has 12 amino acids. Germline CDR1 SGHAT, CDR2 FQDESV (reference sequence). In DNA form, the CDR3 reads TGTGCCAGCAGCTCACAGAACTATGGCTACACCTTC. Its translation: CASSSQNYGYTF. Complete variable domain (other parts from reference TRBV11-1 and TRBJ1-2): EAEVAQSPRYKITEKSQAVAFWCDPISGHATLYWYRQILGQGPELLVQFQDESVVDDSQLPKDRFSAERLKGVDSTLKIQPAELGDSAMYLCASSSQNYGYTFGSGTRLTVV.

This rearrangement joins TRBV13 to TRBJ2-3, with TRBD2 identical over 8 bases. J lost 6 bases, V lost 1 base, and 18 bases had no gene match. The CDR3 has 19 residues. The germline CDR1 and CDR2 sequences are PRHDT and FYEKMQ (reference sequence). The CDR3 sequence: CASSLVSIFGGGTPDTQYF. Here the CDR3 DNA reads TGTGCCAGCAGCTTAGTATCTATCTTCGGCGGGGGGACCCCCGATACGCAGTATTTT.

V usage is TRBV9 and J usage is TRBJ2-1; 8 nucleotides agree with TRBD1. The germline gives CDR1 SGDLS, CDR2 YYNGEE. CDR3 length: 17 amino acids. Trimming removed 1 base from V and 4 bases from J; junction bases left unmatched: 10. The CDR3 sequence is CASSVSDGTGGYNEQFF. The CDR3 DNA is TGTGCCAGCAGCGTATCCGACGGGACAGGAGGTTACAATGAGCAGTTCTTC.